This is a list of T cell receptor beta chains from one sample in a study of T cell responses to AZD1222 COVID-19 vaccine. The repertoire was sequenced with immunoSEQ multiplex PCR; TCRdb's copy has only in-frame clones and lacks some. Here the sample spans approximately 140,000 clones, 75% to 95% being singletons. Material: peripheral blood, obtained on day 0 of MenACWY control vaccination. These receptors all come from an adult in good health. Each CDR3 is given with its conserved first and last residue. A D gene is named only where the DNA matches it firmly. Expanded clones get a size class; other rows say once, few or many, or leave the size out.

j_call	clone_size	d_call	v_call	cdr3_nt	cdr3_aa
TRBJ1-2	-	TRBD1	TRBV5-4	TGTGCCAGCAGCCCTTACGGGACAGGGGACTATGGCTACACCTTC	CASSPYGTGDYGYTF
TRBJ2-2	-	-	TRBV7-3	TGTGCCAGCAGCTCGAGAGACCGGGGGTACGGGGAGCTGTTTTTT	CASSSRDRGYGELFF
TRBJ1-5	few	-	TRBV19	TGTGCCAGTAGTATTCACGGGAGAGGTCAGCCCCAGCATTTT	CASSIHGRGQPQHF
TRBJ2-2	-	-	TRBV9	TGTGCCAGCAGCGGGGCGACAGATAACACCGGGGAGCTGTTTTTT	CASSGATDNTGELFF
TRBJ1-4	-	-	TRBV9	TGTGCCAGCAGCGTAGCTAGGGGCTACGATGAAAAACTGTTTTTT	CASSVARGYDEKLFF
TRBJ2-1	-	TRBD1	TRBV9	TGTGCCAGCAGCGTAGGAGGGGGCTTCTCCTACAATGAGCAGTTCTTC	CASSVGGGFSYNEQFF
TRBJ2-3	-	-	TRBV7-2	TGTGCCAGCAGCTTGACGCAGGAGCGCACAGATACGCAGTATTTT	CASSLTQERTDTQYF
TRBJ2-5	-	TRBD2	TRBV6-6	TGTGCCAGCGGGACTAGCGGGAGTAGGTCAGAGACCCAGTACTTC	CASGTSGSRSETQYF
TRBJ1-5	once	TRBD1	TRBV30	TGTGCCTGGCAGACAGGGACCGGCAATCAGCCCCAGCATTTT	CAWQTGTGNQPQHF
TRBJ2-7	-	TRBD1	TRBV28	TGTGCCAGCAGGATGATGGACAGGGACTACGAGCAGTACTTC	CASRMMDRDYEQYF
TRBJ2-6	-	-	TRBV11-2	TGTGCCAGCAGCTTAGAATGGGGGGCTGGGGCCAACGTCCTGACTTTC	CASSLEWGAGANVLTF
TRBJ2-7	-	-	TRBV14	TGTGCCAGCAGCCTAAGTGGCGAGCAGTACTTC	CASSLSGEQYF
TRBJ1-4	-	-	TRBV19	TGTGCCAGTAGTAACCGGGGCAATGAAAAACTGTTTTTT	CASSNRGNEKLFF
TRBJ1-1	-	-	TRBV7-3	TGTGCCAGCAGCCCTGGGGGGGCCGTGGCTTTCTTT	CASSPGGAVAFF
TRBJ2-3	-	TRBD2	TRBV30	TGTGCCTGGAGCGAGGGACTAGCAAGAGATACGCAGTATTTT	CAWSEGLARDTQYF
TRBJ1-5	-	-	TRBV5-8	TGTGCCAGCAGCTTGGAAGCAGGACAGCTAAATCAGCCCCAGCATTTT	CASSLEAGQLNQPQHF
TRBJ1-6	-	-	TRBV3-1/TRBV3-2	TGTGCCAGCAGCCAAGTCGGGTCGGTGGCAGGCGTTGGAAGACCCCTCCACTTT	CASSQVGSVAGVGRPLHF
TRBJ1-6	-	-	TRBV27	TGTGCCAGCAGTTTAGCCGGAGACATAGGACCTTCTAATTCACCCCTCCACTTT	CASSLAGDIGPSNSPLHF
TRBJ1-6	-	TRBD1	TRBV3-1/TRBV3-2	TGTGCCAGCAGCCCGGACAGGGAGTATAATTCACCCCTCCACTTT	CASSPDREYNSPLHF
TRBJ2-5	-	-	TRBV5-1	TGCGCCAGCAGCTTGGCAGCGACTTACCAAGAGACCCAGTACTTC	CASSLAATYQETQYF
TRBJ1-2	-	-	TRBV18	TGTGCCAGCTCACTCGGGGGTCTTACTAACTATGGCTACACCTTC	CASSLGGLTNYGYTF
TRBJ1-2	-	-	TRBV24-1	TGTGCCACCAGTGATTTGCGTCGCCGGTTAGGACCGCGGAAATTTGGGGTCTACACCTTC	CATSDLRRRLGPRKFGVYTF
TRBJ1-6	-	-	TRBV2	TGTGCCAGCATGCGGGCGACTAGCTCCTATAATTCACCCCTCCACTTT	CASMRATSSYNSPLHF
TRBJ1-1	-	-	TRBV9	TGTGCCAGCAGCGTTTCACAGCTCATGAACACTGAAGCTTTCTTT	CASSVSQLMNTEAFF
TRBJ2-1	-	-	TRBV7-8	TGTGCCAGCAGCCCCGACAGAGACTCCTACAATGAGCAGTTCTTC	CASSPDRDSYNEQFF
TRBJ1-1	-	TRBD1	TRBV5-1	TGCGCCAGCAGCGTCCGGGACAGGGCGACTGAAGCTTTCTTT	CASSVRDRATEAFF
TRBJ1-1	once	-	TRBV13	TGTGCCAGCAGCTTAAGGGGGAACACTGAAGCTTTCTTT	CASSLRGNTEAFF
TRBJ2-5	-	-	TRBV27	TGTGCCAGCAGTTTATTCCCTAGCGCGGAGACCCAGTACTTC	CASSLFPSAETQYF
TRBJ2-5	-	-	TRBV10-3	TGTGCCATCAGTGAGTCGGTGGAGACCCAGTACTTC	CAISESVETQYF
TRBJ1-5	few	-	TRBV29-1	TGCAGCGTGGGGTCCGGGACTAGCAATCAGCCCCAGCATTTT	CSVGSGTSNQPQHF
TRBJ2-4	once	-	TRBV6-5	TGTGCCAGCAGTTACTCCAACTCCCAAAACATTCAGTACTTC	CASSYSNSQNIQYF
TRBJ2-3	-	TRBD1	TRBV30	TGTGCCTGGACCCCGGGACAGGGGGCGGATACGCAGTATTTT	CAWTPGQGADTQYF
TRBJ1-1	-	-	TRBV7-7	TGTGCTAGCAGCTTAGGGACGAACACTGAAGCTTTCTTT	CASSLGTNTEAFF
TRBJ1-2	-	-	TRBV9	TGTGCCAGCAGCGTAGCTCCGGGTAACTATGGCTACACCTTC	CASSVAPGNYGYTF
TRBJ2-7	once	-	TRBV12-3/TRBV12-4	TGTGCCAGCACCTCAGAGGGCTACGAGCAGTACTTC	CASTSEGYEQYF
TRBJ2-2	-	-	TRBV5-1	TGCGCCAGCAGCCCCCCTCTAGCGAACACCGGGGAGCTGTTTTTT	CASSPPLANTGELFF
TRBJ2-5	-	-	TRBV12-5	TGTGCTAGTGGTTTGCGGGAGACCCAGTACTTC	CASGLRETQYF
TRBJ2-1	-	-	TRBV9	TGTGCCAGCAGCTCAAGCAGGGGCGGTGAGCAGTTCTTC	CASSSSRGGEQFF
TRBJ2-1	-	TRBD2	TRBV6-5	TGTGCCAGCACCAGCGGACTAGCGGTGACTAATGAGCAGTTCTTC	CASTSGLAVTNEQFF
TRBJ2-2	-	-	TRBV27	TGTGCCAGCAGTTTATTGGCGGGGTCGACCGGGGAGCTGTTTTTT	CASSLLAGSTGELFF
TRBJ2-7	-	-	TRBV5-4	TGTGCCAGCAGCTTGCCGGGGCCCTCCTACGAGCAGTACTTC	CASSLPGPSYEQYF
TRBJ1-1	-	-	TRBV11-2	TGTGCCAGCAGCTCGCTCCTAACGAACACTGAAGCTTTCTTT	CASSSLLTNTEAFF
TRBJ1-1	-	-	TRBV14	TGTGCCAGCAGCCAAGTGTTTCTCACGGGGAGCCTAAACACTGAAGCTTTCTTT	CASSQVFLTGSLNTEAFF
TRBJ1-2	once	TRBD1	TRBV10-3	TGTGCCATCAGTGACGGACAGGGCGGCACCTTC	CAISDGQGGTF
TRBJ2-7	-	-	TRBV29-1	TGCAGCGCAAACGGGCAGGGGGGGAACTACGAGCAGTACTTC	CSANGQGGNYEQYF
TRBJ1-4	-	-	TRBV28	TGTGCCAGCAGTCCAGAGCCAACTAATGAAAAACTGTTTTTT	CASSPEPTNEKLFF
TRBJ1-5	-	TRBD1	TRBV6-5	TGTGCCAGCAGAAACAGGGGCCCTAGCAATCAGCCCCAGCATTTT	CASRNRGPSNQPQHF
TRBJ2-2	-	TRBD1	TRBV19	TGTGCCAGTAGTATTAGGCGACAGGGCCCCACCGGGGAGCTGTTTTTT	CASSIRRQGPTGELFF
TRBJ1-6	-	-	TRBV3-1/TRBV3-2	TGTGCCAGCAGCCAAGAGGATCACCCAAATTCACCCCTCCACTTT	CASSQEDHPNSPLHF
TRBJ2-7	-	-	TRBV6-2/TRBV6-3	TGTGCCAGCAGCCCGTTCTCCTCCGAGCCGCCCTCCTACGAGCAGTACTTC	CASSPFSSEPPSYEQYF
TRBJ2-2	-	TRBD2	TRBV7-8	TGTGCCAGCAGCTTAGCGGGACTATCCGGGGAGCTGTTTTTT	CASSLAGLSGELFF
TRBJ1-5	-	-	TRBV3-1/TRBV3-2	TGTGCCAGCAGCCAAGATATAAGGGAAACTGGAGAACAGCCCCAGCATTTT	CASSQDIRETGEQPQHF
TRBJ2-7	-	-	TRBV27	TGTGCCAGCAGAACCCTCGGGGCCCAGAGCTCCTACGAGCAGTACTTC	CASRTLGAQSSYEQYF
TRBJ2-6	-	-	TRBV25-1	TGTGCCAGCAACGGATACAATAGCTCTGGGGCCAACGTCCTGACTTTC	CASNGYNSSGANVLTF
TRBJ1-5	-	TRBD1	TRBV7-3	TGTGCCAGCAGCGTACAGGGGAATCAGCCCCAGCATTTT	CASSVQGNQPQHF
TRBJ1-6	once	-	TRBV3-1/TRBV3-2	TGTGCCAGCAGCCAGAACAGGGTCCATTCACCCCTCCACTTT	CASSQNRVHSPLHF
TRBJ1-1	-	-	TRBV10-1	TGCGCCAGCAGCCAAGGACAATTTGCAGAGATCTTT	CASSQGQFAEIF